Included here is one T cell receptor (beta chain) sequence, with context. Antigen specificity is unknown. CDR3 size: 13 residues. V was pared by 1 base and J by 7 bases, with 8 bases between. The germline CDR1 and CDR2 sequences are MNHNS and SASEGT. These data originate in a study of cytomegalovirus exposure and HLA in healthy donors. The PCR ran on 60 Vbeta and 13 Jbeta primers. Produced via immunoSEQ multiplex PCR; TCRdb's table is partial and in-frame only. The data show 140,000 to 150,000 clones, 79% seen once. Study observations and caveats: According to an earlier analysis, most TCR beta V segments yielded productive rearrangements about 87% or about 30% of the time.

Regarding donors, all were healthy bone marrow donors. The TCR sequence derives from a woman aged 40 to 49 in good health and CMV-seropositive. The gene calls are TRBV6-1 and TRBJ1-5; no clear D. The sequenced sample consisted of PBMCs. CDR3 in DNA: TGTGCCAGCAGTGAAGGTAGCATCCAGCCCCAGCATTTT. This sequence encodes CASSEGSIQPQHF.